The following is a T cell receptor beta chain sequence with its context. What this receptor recognizes is not known. Base quality data are lacking; no much larger clone is found one base away. TCRbeta CDR3 regions were amplified from genomic DNA by means of the immunoSEQ Assay, a bias-controlled multiplex PCR. The paper's processing steps were these. The number of nucleated cells in each sample was estimated by amplification of reference gene primers within the assay. To quantify the absolute abundance of each unique TCRbeta CDR3 rearrangement, sequence reads were collapsed and filtered. For each sample, productive Simpson clonality was calculated as the square root of Simpson's diversity index across productive rearrangements. TCRdb obtained this table from immuneACCESS and retained in-frame rearrangements with V and J assigned. These tables miss some clones; where compared with another copy, unresolved V genes account for less than half of the shortfall, and the remainder is unexplained. V and J calls plus clone size are reproduced from that table; the DNA served to infer D and trimming. The sample data list around 300,000 clones, and approximately 85% of these were observed just once. The top ten clonotypes cover approximately 10% of the sample.

Collaborating institutions collected whole blood in K2EDTA tubes following their own protocols. For TCRbeta analysis, collaborator samples were shipped as frozen whole blood, as isolated PBMCs, or as DNA extracted from either sample type. The record originates from a study of blood T cell repertoires in COVID-19 (dated by TCRdb to the early 2020s). Some background on the complete study: The collaborator samples originated in the United States, Italy and Spain and spanned the acute and convalescent phases of COVID-19. Sample metadata almost always included a de-identified subject ID, COVID-19 status, age in years and sex. A freely available public database, intended as a resource for researchers studying the immune response to SARS-CoV-2, is where the repertoires were released. The samples were drawn from two sources: the first 160 participants of the ongoing ImmuneRACE study, and 1,200 or so subjects contributed by 6 global collaborators. Where available, HLA class I and class II types were taken from metadata supplied by the sample provider and were not determined by assay-based typing. The prospective study material was composed of cDNA or gDNA derived from T cells, B-cell-depleted T cells, or PBMCs. Subjects who had been exposed to COVID-19, were actively infected with it, or had recovered from it provided the deeply sampled blood TCRbeta repertoires that made up the dataset.

In the germline V gene, CDR1 corresponds to MNHEY and CDR2 to SVGEGT. Trimming costs V 6 bases and J 9 bases, and their ends lie 12 bases apart. The CDR3 measures 12 amino acids from cysteine to phenylalanine. Left in the record is the CDR3 DNA by itself, 36 bases read in frame from the first base. Overall study outcomes, separate from this receptor: The amount of clinical and demographic metadata varied by source and participant and was provided uncurated.

The origin of this receptor is a woman in her 70s with acute or convalescent COVID-19. Sequencing used peripheral blood. Recombination connected TRBV6-2 or TRBV6-3 to TRBJ1-5; the D gene cannot be resolved reliably. The CDR3 protein sequence reads: CASSPNPGPQHF. The nucleotide sequence reads TGTGCCAGCAGCCCGAACCCGGGGCCCCAGCATTTT.